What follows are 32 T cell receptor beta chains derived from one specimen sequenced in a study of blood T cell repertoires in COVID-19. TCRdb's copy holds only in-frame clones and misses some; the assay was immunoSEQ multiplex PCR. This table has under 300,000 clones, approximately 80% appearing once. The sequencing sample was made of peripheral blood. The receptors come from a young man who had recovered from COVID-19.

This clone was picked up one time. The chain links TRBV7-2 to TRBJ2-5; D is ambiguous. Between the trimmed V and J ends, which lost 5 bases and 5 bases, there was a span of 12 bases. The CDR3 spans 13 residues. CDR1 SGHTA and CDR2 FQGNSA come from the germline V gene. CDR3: CASSRMESETQYF. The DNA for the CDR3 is TGTGCCAGCAGCCGCATGGAGTCCGAGACCCAGTACTTC.

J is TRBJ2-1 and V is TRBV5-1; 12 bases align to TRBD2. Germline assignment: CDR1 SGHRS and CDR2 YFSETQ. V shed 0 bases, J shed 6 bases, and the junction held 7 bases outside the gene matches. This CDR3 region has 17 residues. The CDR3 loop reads CASSLASLAGGRNEQFF. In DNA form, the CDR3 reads TGCGCCAGCAGCTTGGCCTCTCTAGCGGGGGGGCGCAATGAGCAGTTCTTC.

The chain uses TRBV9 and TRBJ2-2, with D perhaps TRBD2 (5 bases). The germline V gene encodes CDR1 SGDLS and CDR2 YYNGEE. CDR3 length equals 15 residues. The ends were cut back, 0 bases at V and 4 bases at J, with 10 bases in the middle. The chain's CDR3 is CASSVAGLGTGELFF. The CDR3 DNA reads TGTGCCAGCAGCGTAGCGGGATTAGGCACCGGGGAGCTGTTTTTT.

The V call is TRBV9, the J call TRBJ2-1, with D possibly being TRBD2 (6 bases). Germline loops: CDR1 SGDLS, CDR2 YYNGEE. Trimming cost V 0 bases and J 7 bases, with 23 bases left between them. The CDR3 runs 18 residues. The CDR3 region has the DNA TGTGCCAGCAGCGTAGCTCAGTGGGACTCAGGGATGAAGAATGAGCAGTTCTTC. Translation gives CASSVAQWDSGMKNEQFF.

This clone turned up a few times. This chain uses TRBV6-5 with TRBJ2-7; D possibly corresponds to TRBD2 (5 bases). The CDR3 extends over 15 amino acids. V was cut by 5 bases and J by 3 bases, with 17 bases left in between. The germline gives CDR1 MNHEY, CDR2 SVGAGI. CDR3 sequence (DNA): TGTGCCAGCAGTCCCCGGACTGAATGGGGCTACGAGCAGTACTTC. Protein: CASSPRTEWGYEQYF.

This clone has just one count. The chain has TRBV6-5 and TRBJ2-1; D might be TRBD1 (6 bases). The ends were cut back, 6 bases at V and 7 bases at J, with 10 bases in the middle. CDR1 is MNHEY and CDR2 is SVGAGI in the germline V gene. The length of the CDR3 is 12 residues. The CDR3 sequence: CASSSGENEQFF. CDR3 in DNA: TGTGCCAGCAGCTCAGGGGAGAATGAGCAGTTCTTC.

The CDR3 region has the DNA TGTGCCACCAGACCGACCACTAGGGGGCAGCAGTACGTC. Amino acids: CATRPTTRGQQYV. The chain joins TRBV24-1 to TRBJ2-7; 7 bases map to TRBD1. This CDR3 contains 13 residues. CDR1 is KGHDR and CDR2 is SFDVKD in the germline V gene. V lost 7 bases to trimming and J lost 8 bases; unmatched junction nucleotides: 10.

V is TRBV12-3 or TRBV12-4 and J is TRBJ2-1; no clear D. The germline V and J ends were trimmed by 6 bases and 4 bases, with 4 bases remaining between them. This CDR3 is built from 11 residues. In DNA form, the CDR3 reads TGTGCCAGCAGAGCGTACAATGAGCAGTTCTTC. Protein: CASRAYNEQFF.

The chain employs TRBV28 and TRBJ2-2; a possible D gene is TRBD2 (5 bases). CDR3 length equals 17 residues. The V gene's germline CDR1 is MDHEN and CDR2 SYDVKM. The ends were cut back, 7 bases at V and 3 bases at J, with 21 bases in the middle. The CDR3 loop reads CASTTSGITLDTGELFF. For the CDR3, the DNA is TGTGCCAGCACCACTTCCGGGATTACCTTGGACACCGGGGAGCTGTTTTTT.

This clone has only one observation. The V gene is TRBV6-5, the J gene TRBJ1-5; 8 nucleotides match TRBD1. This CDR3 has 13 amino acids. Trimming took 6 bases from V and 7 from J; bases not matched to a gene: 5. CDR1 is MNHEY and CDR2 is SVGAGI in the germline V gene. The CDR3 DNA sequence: TGTGCCAGCAGACTACAGGGGGGACAGCCCCAGCATTTT. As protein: CASRLQGGQPQHF.

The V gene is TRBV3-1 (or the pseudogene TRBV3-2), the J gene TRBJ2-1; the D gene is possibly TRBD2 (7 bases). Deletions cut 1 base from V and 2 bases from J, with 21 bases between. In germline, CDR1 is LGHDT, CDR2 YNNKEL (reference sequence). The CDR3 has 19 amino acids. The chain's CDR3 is CASSQVVPTGGLTYNEQFF. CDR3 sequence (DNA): TGTGCCAGCAGCCAAGTGGTCCCCACGGGGGGCCTCACCTACAATGAGCAGTTCTTC.

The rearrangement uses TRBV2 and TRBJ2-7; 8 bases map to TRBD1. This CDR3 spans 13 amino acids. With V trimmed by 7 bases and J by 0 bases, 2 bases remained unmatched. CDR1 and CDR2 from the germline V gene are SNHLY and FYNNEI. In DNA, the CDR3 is TGTGCCAGCACAGGGGGCTTCTCCTACGAGCAGTACTTC. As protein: CASTGGFSYEQYF. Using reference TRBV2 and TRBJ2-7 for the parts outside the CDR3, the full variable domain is EPEVTQTPSHQVTQMGQEVILRCVPISNHLYFYWYRQILGQKVEFLVSFYNNEISEKSEIFDDQFSVERPDGSNFTLKIRSTKLEDSAMYFCASTGGFSYEQYFGPGTRLTVT.

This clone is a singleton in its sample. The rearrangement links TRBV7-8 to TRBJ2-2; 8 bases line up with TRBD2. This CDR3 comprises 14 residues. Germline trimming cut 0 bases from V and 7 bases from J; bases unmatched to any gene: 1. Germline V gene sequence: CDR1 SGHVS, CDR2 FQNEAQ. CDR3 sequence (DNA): TGTGCCAGCAGCTTAGCCCGGGGGGGCGGGGAGCTGTTTTTT. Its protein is CASSLARGGGELFF.

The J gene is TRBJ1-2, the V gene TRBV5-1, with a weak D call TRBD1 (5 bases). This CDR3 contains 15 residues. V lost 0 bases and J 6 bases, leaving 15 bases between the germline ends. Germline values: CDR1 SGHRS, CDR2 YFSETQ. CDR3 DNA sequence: TGCGCCAGCAGCTTGGAAGGCAGGGCATTGGATGGCTACACCTTC. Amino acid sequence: CASSLEGRALDGYTF. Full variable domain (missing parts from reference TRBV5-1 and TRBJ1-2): KAGVTQTPRYLIKTRGQQVTLSCSPISGHRSVSWYQQTPGQGLQFLFEYFSETQRNKGNFPGRFSGRQFSNSRSEMNVSTLELGDSALYLCASSLEGRALDGYTFGSGTRLTVV.

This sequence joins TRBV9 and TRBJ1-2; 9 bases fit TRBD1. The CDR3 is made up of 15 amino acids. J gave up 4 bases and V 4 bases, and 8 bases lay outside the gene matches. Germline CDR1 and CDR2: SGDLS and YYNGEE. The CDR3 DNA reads TGTGCCAGCAGCCCCGAGGGACAGGGATCCTATGGCTACACCTTC. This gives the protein CASSPEGQGSYGYTF. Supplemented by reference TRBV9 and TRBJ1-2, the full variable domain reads DSGVTQTPKHLITATGQRVTLRCSPRSGDLSVYWYQQSLDQGLQFLIQYYNGEERAKGNILERFSAQQFPDLHSELNLSSLELGDSALYFCASSPEGQGSYGYTFGSGTRLTVV.

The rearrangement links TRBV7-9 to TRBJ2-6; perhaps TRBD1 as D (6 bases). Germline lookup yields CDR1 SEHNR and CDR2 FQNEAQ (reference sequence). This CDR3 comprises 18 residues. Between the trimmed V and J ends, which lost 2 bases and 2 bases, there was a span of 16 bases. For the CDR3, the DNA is TGTGCCAGCAGCTTAAGGGACAACTTGTGGACTGGGGCCAACGTCCTGACTTTC. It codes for CASSLRDNLWTGANVLTF.

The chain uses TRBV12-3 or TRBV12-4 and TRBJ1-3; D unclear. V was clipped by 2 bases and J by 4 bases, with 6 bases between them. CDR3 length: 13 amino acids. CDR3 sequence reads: CASSLYEGNTIYF. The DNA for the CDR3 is TGTGCCAGCAGTTTATATGAGGGAAACACCATATATTTT.

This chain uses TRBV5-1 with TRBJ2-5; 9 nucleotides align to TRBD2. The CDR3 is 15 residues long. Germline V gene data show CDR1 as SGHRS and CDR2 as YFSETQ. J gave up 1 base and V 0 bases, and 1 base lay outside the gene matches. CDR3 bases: TGCGCCAGCAGCTTGGTGCGGGGGGGCCAAGAGACCCAGTACTTC. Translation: CASSLVRGGQETQYF.

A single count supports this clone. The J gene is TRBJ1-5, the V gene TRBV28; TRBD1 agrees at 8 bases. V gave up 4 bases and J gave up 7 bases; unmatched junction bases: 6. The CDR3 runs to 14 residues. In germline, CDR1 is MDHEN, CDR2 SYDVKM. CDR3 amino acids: CASSSGGLGQPQHF. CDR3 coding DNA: TGTGCCAGCAGTTCAGGGGGCCTAGGACAGCCCCAGCATTTT.

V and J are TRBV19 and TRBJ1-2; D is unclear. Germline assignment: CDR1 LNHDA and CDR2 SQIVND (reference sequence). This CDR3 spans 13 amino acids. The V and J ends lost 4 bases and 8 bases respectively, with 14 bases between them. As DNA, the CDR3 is TGTGCCAGTAGTACCGTGTTAAACTCGGGCTACACCTTC. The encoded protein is CASSTVLNSGYTF.

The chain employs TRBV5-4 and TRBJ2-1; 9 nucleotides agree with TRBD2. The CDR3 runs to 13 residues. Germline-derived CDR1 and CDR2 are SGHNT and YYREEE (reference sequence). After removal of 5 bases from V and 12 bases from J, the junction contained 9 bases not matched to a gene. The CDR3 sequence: CASSPLAGRGQFF. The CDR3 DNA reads TGTGCCAGCAGTCCGCTAGCGGGGCGGGGGCAGTTCTTC. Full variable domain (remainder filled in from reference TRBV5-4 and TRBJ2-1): ETGVTQSPTHLIKTRGQQVTLRCSSQSGHNTVSWYQQALGQGPQFIFQYYREEENGRGNFPPRFSGLQFPNYSSELNVNALELDDSALYLCASSPLAGRGQFFGPGTRLTVL.

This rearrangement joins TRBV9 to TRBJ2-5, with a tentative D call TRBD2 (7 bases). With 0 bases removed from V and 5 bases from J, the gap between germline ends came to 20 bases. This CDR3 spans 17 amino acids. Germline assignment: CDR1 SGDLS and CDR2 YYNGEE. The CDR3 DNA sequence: TGTGCCAGCAGCGTAGAAGGCGGGGGCCCAATTGGGGAGACCCAGTACTTC. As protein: CASSVEGGGPIGETQYF.

This CDR3 reads CASSLGDRGGEQYF. The CDR3 nucleotides read TGTGCCAGCAGCCTGGGGGACAGGGGTGGAGAGCAGTACTTC. J is TRBJ2-7 and V is TRBV9; 10 bases are shared with TRBD1. CDR1 is SGDLS, CDR2 YYNGEE, per germline. The CDR3 runs to 14 residues. The V gene end was trimmed by 4 bases and the J gene end by 7 bases; junction bases not matched to a gene: 8. Full variable domain (missing parts from reference TRBV9 and TRBJ2-7): DSGVTQTPKHLITATGQRVTLRCSPRSGDLSVYWYQQSLDQGLQFLIQYYNGEERAKGNILERFSAQQFPDLHSELNLSSLELGDSALYFCASSLGDRGGEQYFGPGTRLTVT.

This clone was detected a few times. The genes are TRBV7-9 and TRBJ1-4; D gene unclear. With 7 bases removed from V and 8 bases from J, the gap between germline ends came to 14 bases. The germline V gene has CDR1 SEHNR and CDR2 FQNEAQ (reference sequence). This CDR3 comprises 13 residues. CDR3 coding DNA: TGTGCCAGCACCACCCAGCGTAACGAAAAACTGTTTTTT. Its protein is CASTTQRNEKLFF.

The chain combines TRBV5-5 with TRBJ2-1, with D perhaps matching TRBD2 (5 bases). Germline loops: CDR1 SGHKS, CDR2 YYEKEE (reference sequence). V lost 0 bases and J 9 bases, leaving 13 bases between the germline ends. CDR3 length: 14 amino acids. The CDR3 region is CASSLAIPEGEQFF. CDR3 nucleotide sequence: TGTGCCAGCAGCTTGGCAATTCCCGAGGGTGAGCAGTTCTTC.

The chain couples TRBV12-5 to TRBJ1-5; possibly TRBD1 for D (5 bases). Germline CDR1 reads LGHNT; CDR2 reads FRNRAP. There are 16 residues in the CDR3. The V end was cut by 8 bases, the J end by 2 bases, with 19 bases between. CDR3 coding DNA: TGTGCTAGTCCCCACCCCGGGGGTCTGGGCAATCAGCCCCAGCATTTT. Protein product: CASPHPGGLGNQPQHF. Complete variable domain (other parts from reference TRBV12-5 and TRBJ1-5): DARVTQTPRHKVTEMGQEVTMRCQPILGHNTVFWYRQTMMQGLELLAYFRNRAPLDDSGMPKDRFSAEMPDATLATLKIQPSEPRDSAVYFCASPHPGGLGNQPQHFGDGTRLSIL.

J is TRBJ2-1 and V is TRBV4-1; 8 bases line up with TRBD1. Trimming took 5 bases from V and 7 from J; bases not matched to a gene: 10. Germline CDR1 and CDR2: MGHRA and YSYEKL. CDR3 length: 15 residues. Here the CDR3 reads CASSDRDRWSNEQFF. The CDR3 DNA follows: TGCGCCAGCAGCGACCGGGACAGGTGGTCAAATGAGCAGTTCTTC.

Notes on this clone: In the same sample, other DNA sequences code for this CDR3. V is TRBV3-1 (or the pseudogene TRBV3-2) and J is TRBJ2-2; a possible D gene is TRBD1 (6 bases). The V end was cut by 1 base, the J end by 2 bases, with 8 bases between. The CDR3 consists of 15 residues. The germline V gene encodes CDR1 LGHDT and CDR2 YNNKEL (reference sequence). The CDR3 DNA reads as TGTGCCAGCAGCCAAGCCAGGGGCAACACCGGGGAGCTGTTTTTT. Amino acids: CASSQARGNTGELFF.

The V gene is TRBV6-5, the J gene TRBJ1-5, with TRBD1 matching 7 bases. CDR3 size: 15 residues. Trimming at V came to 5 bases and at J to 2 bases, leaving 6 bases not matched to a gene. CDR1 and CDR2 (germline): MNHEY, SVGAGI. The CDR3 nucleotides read TGTGCCAGCAGTATCGACAGGGTGGGCAATCAGCCCCAGCATTTT. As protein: CASSIDRVGNQPQHF.

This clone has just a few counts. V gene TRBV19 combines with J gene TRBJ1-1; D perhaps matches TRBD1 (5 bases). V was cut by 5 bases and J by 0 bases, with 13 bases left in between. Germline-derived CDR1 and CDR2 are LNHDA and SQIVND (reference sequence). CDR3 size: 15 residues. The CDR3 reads CASSGRGTMNTEAFF. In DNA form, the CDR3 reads TGTGCCAGTAGTGGGAGGGGAACAATGAACACTGAAGCTTTCTTT. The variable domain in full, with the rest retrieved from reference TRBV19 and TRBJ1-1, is DGGITQSPKYLFRKEGQNVTLSCEQNLNHDAMYWYRQDPGQGLRLIYYSQIVNDFQKGDIAEGYSVSREKKESFPLTVTSAQKNPTAFYLCASSGRGTMNTEAFFGQGTRLTVV.

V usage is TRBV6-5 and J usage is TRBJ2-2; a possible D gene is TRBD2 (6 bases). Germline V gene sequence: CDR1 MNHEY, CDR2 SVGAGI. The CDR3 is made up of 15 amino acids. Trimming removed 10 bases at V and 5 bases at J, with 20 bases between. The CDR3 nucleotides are TGTGCCACCCTGCGGGGACTCCAGACGACCGGGGAGCTGTTTTTT. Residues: CATLRGLQTTGELFF.

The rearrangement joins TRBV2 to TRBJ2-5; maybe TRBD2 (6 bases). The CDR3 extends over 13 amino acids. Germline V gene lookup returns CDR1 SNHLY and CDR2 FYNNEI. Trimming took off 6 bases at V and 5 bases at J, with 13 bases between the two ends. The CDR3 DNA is TGTGCCAGCAGGCAGGACTACCGGGAGACCCAGTACTTC. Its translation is CASRQDYRETQYF.